This T cell receptor (beta chain) was found in a study of blood T cell repertoires in COVID-19. On the study more broadly: Material from acute and convalescent COVID-19 was sourced from the United States, Italy and Spain.

The study recruited people aged 18 to 89 years across under 25 US areas. Within 2 weeks of study entry, exposed participants had contacted a PCR-confirmed or clinician-diagnosed COVID-19 case. Sequenced by immunoSEQ multiplex PCR; TCRdb stores in-frame clones only, minus some. Of 210,000 or so clones listed, 75% to 90% were seen once; the top ten hold more than 3%. The CDR3 totals 15 residues. The genes are TRBV12-2 and TRBJ2-7; TRBD2 is the table's D call, not checked against the DNA. TRBV12-2 is a pseudogene. This sequence originates from a woman aged 25 to 39 who had been exposed to COVID-19. Sequenced material: PBMCs or T cells enriched from blood (not recorded which). The CDR3: CASPYSGTDFYEQYF. The CDR3 DNA follows: TGTGCAAGTCCCTATAGCGGGACGGACTTCTACGAGCAGTACTTC.